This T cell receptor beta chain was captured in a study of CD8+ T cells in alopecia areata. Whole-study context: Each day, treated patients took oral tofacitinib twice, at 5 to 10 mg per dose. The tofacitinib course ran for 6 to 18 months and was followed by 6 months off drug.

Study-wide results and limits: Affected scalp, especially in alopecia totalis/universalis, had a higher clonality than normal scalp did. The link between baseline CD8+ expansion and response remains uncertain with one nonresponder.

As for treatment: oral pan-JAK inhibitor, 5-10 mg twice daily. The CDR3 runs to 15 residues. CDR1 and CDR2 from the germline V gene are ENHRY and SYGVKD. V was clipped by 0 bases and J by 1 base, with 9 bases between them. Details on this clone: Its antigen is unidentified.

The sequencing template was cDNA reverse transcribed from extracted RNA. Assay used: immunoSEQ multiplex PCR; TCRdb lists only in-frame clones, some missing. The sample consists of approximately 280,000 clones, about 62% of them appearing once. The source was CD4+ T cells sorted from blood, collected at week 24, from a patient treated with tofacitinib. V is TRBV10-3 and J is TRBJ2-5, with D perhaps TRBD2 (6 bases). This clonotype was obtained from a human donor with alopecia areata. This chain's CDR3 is CAISESSGGQETQYF. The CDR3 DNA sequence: TGTGCCATCAGTGAGTCGTCCGGGGGCCAAGAGACCCAGTACTTC.